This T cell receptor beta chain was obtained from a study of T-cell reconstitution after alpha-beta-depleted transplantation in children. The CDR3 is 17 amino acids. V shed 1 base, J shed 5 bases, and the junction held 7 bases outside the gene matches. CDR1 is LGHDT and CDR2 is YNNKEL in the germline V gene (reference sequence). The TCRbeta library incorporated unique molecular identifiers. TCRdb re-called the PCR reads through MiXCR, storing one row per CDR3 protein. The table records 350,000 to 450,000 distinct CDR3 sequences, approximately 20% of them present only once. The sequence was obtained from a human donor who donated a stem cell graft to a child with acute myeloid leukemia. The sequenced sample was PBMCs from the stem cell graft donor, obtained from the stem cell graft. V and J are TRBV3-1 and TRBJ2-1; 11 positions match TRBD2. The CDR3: CASSQVLSGRADNEQFF. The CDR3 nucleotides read TGTGCCAGCAGCCAAGTCCTTAGCGGGAGGGCCGACAATGAGCAGTTCTTC.